This TCR beta chain comes out of a study of control samples from healthy donors and cancer patients. The CDR3 totals 16 residues. Germline V gives CDR1 SGDLS, CDR2 YYNGEE. V was pared by 4 bases and J by 4 bases, with 10 bases of the junction left unmatched. Generated by immunoSEQ multiplex PCR, the TCRdb table keeps only in-frame clones and is missing some. This table holds 5,600 or so clones, 84% found once. Sequenced material: formalin-fixed, paraffin-embedded tissue. The sequence was collected from a female donor with lung cancer. The rearrangement joins TRBV9 to TRBJ2-3, with TRBD2 matching 9 bases. The CDR3 region has the DNA TGTGCCAGCAGCATTAGCGGGAGCGGCGTCGCAGATACGCAGTATTTT. This translates into CASSISGSGVADTQYF. Variable domain in full (rest from reference TRBV9 and TRBJ2-3): DSGVTQTPKHLITATGQRVTLRCSPRSGDLSVYWYQQSLDQGLQFLIQYYNGEERAKGNILERFSAQQFPDLHSELNLSSLELGDSALYFCASSISGSGVADTQYFGPGTRLTVL.